This T cell receptor (beta chain) was sequenced during a study of shared clonotypes between healthy human individuals. Findings of the study overall: Memory subsets generally showed smaller estimated richness than naive subsets did. The sampled material consisted only of blood, and tissue repertoires are likely to differ. The donor pool, a small one, limited the genetic and exposure-history diversity represented.

Only in-frame clones appear in the TCRdb table, and some are missing; sequencing was by immunoSEQ multiplex PCR. The sample includes 450,000 to 700,000 clones, 95% to 96% of them seen just once. CD45RO-negative cells were positively selected for CCR7, leaving out terminally differentiated effector memory CD45RA+ cells. Each donor was a Caucasian adult residing in Nashville, Tennessee. Notes on this clone: Its antigen is not identified. A read error may produce the germline difference seen at one junction end.

The CDR3 has 11 residues. Germline loops: CDR1 SNHLY, CDR2 FYNNEI. V is TRBV2 and J is TRBJ2-7, with D maybe TRBD1 (5 bases). The receptor was isolated from a woman aged 25 to 39 in good health. Sequenced: naive CD8+ T cells sorted from blood. CDR3 loop: CAGSRGTEQYF. As DNA, the CDR3 is TGTGCCGGCAGTAGGGGCACCGAGCAGTACTTC.